The T cell receptor beta chain described here comes from a study of post-analysis software for immune sequencing data. Turning to the study itself: The disease courses spanned relapsing-remitting, secondary progressive and progressive-relapsing forms of multiple sclerosis. Study outcomes and limitations: Comparison of patients with controls showed five or six TRBV segments more frequent in patients, TRBV5-6, TRBV5-1 and TRBV20-1 among them. Diversity measured as normalized Chao1 was significantly lower in multiple sclerosis patients than in controls. By F measure, strong co-clustering occurred among samples prepared in the same batch.

Germline V gene data show CDR1 as MNHEY and CDR2 as SVGEGT. The CDR3 loop spans 17 amino acids. V gave up 2 bases and J gave up 0 bases; unmatched junction bases: 9. TCR beta cDNA libraries had unique molecular identifiers. TCRdb passed the PCR reads through MiXCR, listing each CDR3 protein once. The data hold about 430,000 distinct CDR3 sequences, with 39% observed a single time. Details on this clonotype: Its antigen is not known.

Sequencing was carried out using blood. This TCR was sampled from a girl aged 2 to 10 with multiple sclerosis. The rearrangement links TRBV6-2 or TRBV6-3 to TRBJ1-1, with TRBD1 identical over 7 bases. The CDR3 protein is CASSYPKLTGMNTEAFF. The CDR3 nucleotides read TGTGCCAGCAGTTACCCCAAGTTGACAGGGATGAACACTGAAGCTTTCTTT.